The TCR beta chain described here comes from a study of shared clonotypes between healthy human individuals. The assay used deep level. In the sorted-subset replicate PCRs, 200 ng DNA, 25,000 to 30,000 T cell genomes, was used. Sequenced by immunoSEQ multiplex PCR; TCRdb stores in-frame clones only, minus some. The data contain approximately 720,000 clones, about 91% of them singletons. Study results and caveats: Several donors held about 5.1% of naive CD4 clonotypes in common. On the whole, naive subsets had larger estimated richness than memory subsets had.

Notes on this clone: The antigen is unknown.

Terminally differentiated effector memory CD45RA+ cells were excluded by CCR7 positive selection of CD45RO-negative cells. Per the germline V gene, CDR1 is MDHEN and CDR2 is SYDVKM. Trimming cost V 4 bases and J 2 bases; bases outside gene matches: 11. CDR3 length: 18 amino acids. The chain recombines TRBV28 with TRBJ1-4; 9 nucleotides align to TRBD1. Specimen: naive CD8+ T cells sorted from blood. The TCR was taken from a man under 40 in good health. CDR3 nucleotides: TGTGCCAGCAGTTCCACAGGGGGCGGTCGGCTCACTAATGAAAAACTGTTTTTT. Protein sequence: CASSSTGGGRLTNEKLFF. The whole variable domain, filled in from reference TRBV28 and TRBJ1-4, reads DVKVTQSSRYLVKRTGEKVFLECVQDMDHENMFWYRQDPGLGLRLIYFSYDVKMKEKGDIPEGYSVSREKKERFSLILESASTNQTSMYLCASSSTGGGRLTNEKLFFGSGTQLSVL.